These 29 T cell receptor beta chains came from one sample sequenced in a study of cytomegalovirus exposure and HLA in healthy donors. The PCR employed 60 Vbeta primers together with 13 Jbeta primers. TCRdb's copy holds only in-frame clones and misses some; the assay was immunoSEQ multiplex PCR. The sample includes roughly 110,000 clones, 71% seen only once; the top ten take roughly 3%. The sample comprised PBMCs. Receptors were obtained from a female donor in good health and CMV-seronegative.

Only one count was recorded for this clone. The chain has TRBV13 and TRBJ2-7, with 8 bases matching TRBD1. V gave up 5 bases and J gave up 5 bases; unmatched junction bases: 5. The germline gives CDR1 PRHDT, CDR2 FYEKMQ (reference sequence). This CDR3 comprises 13 residues. This CDR3 reads CASSTGTGHEQYF. The CDR3 nucleotides read TGTGCCAGCAGCACCGGGACAGGACACGAGCAGTACTTC. The full variable domain, rest sourced from reference TRBV13 and TRBJ2-7, is AAGVIQSPRHLIKEKRETATLKCYPIPRHDTVYWYQQGPGQDPQFLISFYEKMQSDKGSIPDRFSAQQFSDYHSELNMSSLELGDSALYFCASSTGTGHEQYFGPGTRLTVT.

This clone was detected a few times. The identical CDR3 is also encoded by other nucleotide sequences in the sample. The rearrangement uses TRBV5-1 and TRBJ2-7, with a weak D call TRBD1 (5 bases). CDR1 is SGHRS and CDR2 is YFSETQ in the germline V gene. With 3 bases removed from V and 3 bases from J, the gap between germline ends came to 7 bases. The CDR3 spans 12 residues. CDR3 sequence: CASSSQGYEQYF. The CDR3 nucleotides read TGCGCCAGCAGCTCCCAGGGCTACGAGCAGTACTTC.

The rearrangement uses TRBV6-1 and TRBJ1-3; D possibly corresponds to TRBD1 (6 bases). The CDR3 totals 13 residues. V lost 7 bases, J lost 7 bases, and 14 bases lay in between. Germline loops: CDR1 MNHNS, CDR2 SASEGT. CDR3 DNA: TGTGCCAGCATCCAAAGGGGGGGGAACACCATATATTTT. Translation: CASIQRGGNTIYF.

This clone came up a few times. The gene calls are TRBV12-5 and TRBJ1-1; maybe TRBD1 (5 bases). The CDR3 is 16 amino acids. The germline V gene has CDR1 LGHNT and CDR2 FRNRAP. V shed 0 bases and J shed 4 bases, with 15 bases lying between them. The CDR3 DNA reads TGTGCTAGTGGTTTGGTACCCCCAGGGTTAAGCACTGAAGCTTTCTTT. Translation gives CASGLVPPGLSTEAFF.

The V gene is TRBV30, the J gene TRBJ1-3; TRBD1 agrees at 9 bases. Germline-derived CDR1 and CDR2 are GTSNPN and SVGIG (reference sequence). With V trimmed by 7 bases and J by 2 bases, 6 bases remained unmatched. This CDR3 is built from 14 residues. As DNA, the CDR3 is TGTGCCTATACACAGGGGGCTACTGGAAACACCATATATTTT. Protein sequence: CAYTQGATGNTIYF.

This clone was picked up one time. J is TRBJ1-3 and V is TRBV5-5; D may be TRBD1 (5 bases). Trimming pared 0 bases from V and 1 base from J, leaving 17 bases between. CDR3 size: 18 residues. CDR1 is SGHKS, CDR2 YYEKEE, per germline (reference sequence). The CDR3 reads CASSLEPGRHFSGNTIYF. DNA of the CDR3: TGTGCCAGCAGCTTGGAGCCAGGGAGGCACTTTTCTGGAAACACCATATATTTT.

The chain has TRBV7-3 and TRBJ2-3; 7 positions agree with TRBD1. The germline CDR1 and CDR2 sequences are SGHTA and FQGTGA. This CDR3 comprises 13 residues. Trimming at V came to 5 bases and at J to 4 bases, leaving 3 bases not matched to a gene. The CDR3 coding sequence is TGTGCCAGCAGCGTAGACAGGGCAGATACGCAGTATTTT. It is translated as CASSVDRADTQYF.

This chain uses TRBV7-9 with TRBJ2-2, with a weak D call TRBD2 (6 bases). Trimming pared 5 bases from V and 4 bases from J, leaving 11 bases between. Germline V gives CDR1 SEHNR, CDR2 FQNEAQ (reference sequence). This CDR3 is 14 amino acids long. In nucleotides, the CDR3 is TGTGCCAGCAGCATCGGGACTTCCACCGGGGAGCTGTTTTTT. It is translated as CASSIGTSTGELFF.

This clone was found once. V and J are TRBV18 and TRBJ2-3; D is perhaps TRBD1 (6 bases). Trimming removed 2 bases from V and 3 bases from J, with 15 bases in between. CDR3 length: 16 residues. Germline-derived CDR1 and CDR2 are KGHSH and LQKENI. This CDR3 is CASSPLAGVRTDTQYF. In DNA, the CDR3 is TGTGCCAGCTCACCATTGGCAGGGGTGAGGACAGATACGCAGTATTTT.

The V and J genes are TRBV10-3 and TRBJ2-3, with a possible D match to TRBD2 (6 bases). Trimming removed 1 base at V and 3 bases at J, with 14 bases between. Germline CDR1 is ENHRY and CDR2 is SYGVKD. The CDR3 runs 16 residues. CDR3 DNA: TGTGCCATCAGTGAGTTAGCGGATACCGGAACAGATACGCAGTATTTT. Translated: CAISELADTGTDTQYF.

This clone was seen only a few times. The J gene is TRBJ2-7, the V gene TRBV7-6, with 9 positions matching TRBD1. The V and J ends lost 4 bases and 3 bases, in that order; junction bases with no gene match: 4. The CDR3 consists of 14 residues. The V gene's germline CDR1 is SGHVS and CDR2 FNYEAQ. CDR3 loop: CASSSLGQGYEQYF. Written as DNA, the CDR3 is TGTGCCAGCAGCTCGCTGGGACAGGGCTACGAGCAGTACTTC.

The table lists this clone with a few counts. The gene calls are TRBV5-5 and TRBJ2-3; D is possibly TRBD2 (5 bases). The CDR3 is made up of 14 amino acids. The V gene lost 3 bases and the J gene lost 2 bases, with 10 bases spanning the gap. Germline V gene sequence: CDR1 SGHKS, CDR2 YYEKEE (reference sequence). CDR3 nucleotides: TGTGCCAGCAGCTCGGGATACTCCACAGATACGCAGTATTTT. This sequence encodes CASSSGYSTDTQYF.

The gene calls are TRBV6-5 and TRBJ2-2; 8 bases agree with TRBD1. This CDR3 spans 14 amino acids. CDR1 and CDR2 (germline): MNHEY, SVGAGI. The trim removed 7 bases at V and 7 bases at J, leaving 8 bases unmatched. The CDR3 loop is CASIPSTGGGELFF. As DNA, the CDR3 is TGTGCCAGCATACCAAGCACAGGGGGCGGGGAGCTGTTTTTT.

The genes are TRBV7-2 and TRBJ1-5; 10 nucleotides align to TRBD1. Losses at the gene ends were 5 bases for V and 5 bases for J; bases not matched to a gene: 6. The CDR3 has 15 amino acids. Germline-derived CDR1 and CDR2 are SGHTA and FQGNSA. The CDR3 DNA is TGTGCCAGCAGCCTCCGGACAGGGGGGGATCAGCCCCAGCATTTT. It yields the protein CASSLRTGGDQPQHF.

In this sample, this clone turned up a few times. V is TRBV5-4 and J is TRBJ1-2, with TRBD1 matching over 9 bases. V lost 5 bases, J lost 0 bases, and 8 bases stayed unmatched. Germline V gene data show CDR1 as SGHNT and CDR2 as YYREEE (reference sequence). The CDR3 runs to 16 residues. The CDR3 coding sequence is TGTGCCAGCAGTGCGGGGACAGGGCTAGCTAACTATGGCTACACCTTC. Its translation is CASSAGTGLANYGYTF.

The CDR3 is CATSRVTSGATDTQYF. The CDR3 DNA sequence: TGTGCCACCAGCAGAGTTACTAGCGGGGCCACAGATACGCAGTATTTT. The genes are TRBV15 and TRBJ2-3, with 10 bases aligning to TRBD2. The CDR3 length is 16 residues. CDR1 and CDR2 from the germline V gene are LNHNV and YYDKDF (reference sequence). V gave up 1 base and J gave up 2 bases; unmatched junction bases: 3.

V and J are TRBV6-1 and TRBJ1-5, with D tentatively TRBD1 (5 bases). The CDR3 consists of 13 residues. V lost 1 base, J lost 11 bases, and 12 bases lay in between. Germline values: CDR1 MNHNS, CDR2 SASEGT. The DNA for the CDR3 is TGTGCCAGCAGTGAAGTGGGGCCCAACGCCCAGCATTTT. As protein: CASSEVGPNAQHF.

The J gene is TRBJ1-2, the V gene TRBV30, with 8 bases identical to TRBD1. This CDR3 is built from 14 residues. Germline loops: CDR1 GTSNPN, CDR2 SVGIG (reference sequence). The V segment lost 3 bases and the J segment 8 bases; nucleotides outside the gene matches: 11. CDR3 region: CAWSPTGQGEGYTF. CDR3 DNA: TGTGCCTGGAGCCCGACTGGACAGGGAGAAGGCTACACCTTC.

The chain has TRBV6-1 and TRBJ2-5, with D possibly matching TRBD2 (6 bases). The J call may be faulty, since TRBJ2-7 better matches the DNA end. CDR1 and CDR2 (germline): MNHNS, SASEGT. The CDR3 is made up of 17 amino acids. CDR3: CASSGGAGSITTYEQYF. The DNA of the CDR3 is TGTGCCAGCAGTGGCGGGGCAGGGTCTATTACGACCTACGAGCAGTACTTC.

The chain combines TRBV14 with TRBJ2-3, with 8 positions matching TRBD2. CDR3 length equals 15 residues. V shed 0 bases, J shed 6 bases, and the junction held 5 bases outside the gene matches. Germline CDR1 and CDR2: SGHDN and FVKESK. The CDR3 nucleotides read TGTGCCAGCAGCCAAGATGGCGGGAGGTCGGATACGCAGTATTTT. Amino acids: CASSQDGGRSDTQYF.

The chain is built from TRBV2 and TRBJ2-1; possibly TRBD2 for D (6 bases). The CDR3 has 16 amino acids. V lost 1 base to trimming and J lost 4 bases, with 14 bases between them. Per the germline V gene, CDR1 is SNHLY and CDR2 is FYNNEI. The CDR3 protein is CASSEGNSGLYNEQFF. The CDR3 bases are TGTGCCAGCAGTGAAGGTAATAGCGGTTTATACAATGAGCAGTTCTTC.

The chain has TRBV6-1 and TRBJ1-1; weak D call: TRBD1 (6 bases). The CDR3 has 13 amino acids. Germline V lookup: CDR1 MNHNS, CDR2 SASEGT. V was clipped by 6 bases and J by 2 bases, with 10 bases between them. As DNA, the CDR3 is TGTGCCAGCAGGAGAGGGGGAAACACTGAAGCTTTCTTT. Encoded protein: CASRRGGNTEAFF.

This clone was seen a handful of times. This chain links TRBV7-8 with TRBJ1-5, with 7 positions matching TRBD1. This CDR3 is 13 amino acids long. Germline V gene sequence: CDR1 SGHVS, CDR2 FQNEAQ. J was trimmed by 11 bases and V by 2 bases; bases with no gene match: 6. The CDR3 protein is CASSLQGQTTQHF. CDR3 DNA sequence: TGTGCCAGCAGCTTACAGGGACAGACCACCCAGCATTTT.

V gene TRBV5-5 combines with J gene TRBJ2-1, with a weak D call TRBD1 (6 bases). Germline assignment: CDR1 SGHKS and CDR2 YYEKEE (reference sequence). V lost 0 bases, J lost 2 bases, and 6 bases lay in between. There are 14 residues in the CDR3. The CDR3 here is CASSLEGAYNEQFF. In DNA form, the CDR3 reads TGTGCCAGCAGCTTGGAGGGGGCCTACAATGAGCAGTTCTTC.

The chain uses TRBV7-8 and TRBJ1-3; weak D call: TRBD1 (6 bases). The length of the CDR3 is 15 residues. Germline V gives CDR1 SGHVS, CDR2 FQNEAQ. V lost 6 bases, J lost 3 bases, and 15 bases lay in between. CDR3 region: CASSSGTSFGNTIYF. The CDR3 DNA reads as TGTGCCAGCAGTTCCGGGACAAGTTTTGGAAACACCATATATTTT. The whole variable domain, remainder taken from reference TRBV7-8 and TRBJ1-3, is GAGVSQSPRYKVAKRGQDVALRCDPISGHVSLFWYQQALGQGPEFLTYFQNEAQLDKSGLPSDRFFAERPEGSVSTLKIQRTQQEDSAVYLCASSSGTSFGNTIYFGEGSWLTVV.

This chain links TRBV7-2 with TRBJ2-2; D remains ambiguous. From germline, CDR1 is SGHTA and CDR2 FQGNSA. The germline V and J ends were trimmed by 10 bases and 1 base, with 19 bases remaining between them. The CDR3 runs to 16 residues. The CDR3 loop reads CATYPRPSLNTGELFF. As DNA, the CDR3 is TGTGCCACCTACCCCAGGCCTTCTTTGAACACCGGGGAGCTGTTTTTT.

This chain connects TRBV29-1 to TRBJ1-2, with D maybe TRBD1 (6 bases). CDR3 length equals 11 residues. Trimming shortened V by 3 bases and J by 6 bases, and 8 bases separated the two germline ends. The germline CDR1 and CDR2 sequences are SQVTM and ANQGSEA. In nucleotides, the CDR3 is TGCAGCGTTGATTGGGGGCATGGCTACACCTTC. This translates into CSVDWGHGYTF.

The chain has TRBV6-6 and TRBJ1-2, with a weak D call TRBD1 (6 bases). This CDR3 contains 16 residues. From germline, CDR1 is MNHNY and CDR2 SVGAGI (reference sequence). V lost 0 bases and J 1 base, leaving 12 bases between the germline ends. This CDR3 is CASSYSPGQLNYGYTF. In DNA form, the CDR3 reads TGTGCCAGCAGTTACTCCCCGGGACAACTTAACTATGGCTACACCTTC.

The chain combines TRBV7-6 with TRBJ2-3; 10 nucleotides line up with TRBD2. The ends lost 0 bases at V and 5 bases at J; junction bases unmatched: 11. The CDR3 spans 18 residues. Germline V CDR1 and CDR2: SGHVS, FNYEAQ. The CDR3, as DNA: TGTGCCAGCAGCTTAGCCCGGAAAACTAGCGGGGCTCTAGATACGCAGTATTTT. It codes for CASSLARKTSGALDTQYF.